A single sample is the source of the 8 T cell receptor beta chains below, sequenced in a study of blood T cell repertoires in COVID-19. Here immunoSEQ multiplex PCR was the method, and the copy in TCRdb shows in-frame clones only, minus some. Among 280,000 or so clones listed, around 90% were seen once. Sample: peripheral blood. These receptors were obtained from a man younger than 30 with active or convalescent COVID-19.

The gene calls are TRBV19 and TRBJ2-7; D is perhaps TRBD1 (5 bases). V lost 5 bases and J lost 3, with 11 bases in between. CDR1 is LNHDA, CDR2 SQIVND, per germline (reference sequence). The CDR3 runs to 13 residues. The CDR3 DNA reads as TGTGCCAGTAGTTACTCTAGGGGCTACGAGCAGTACTTC. Its translation: CASSYSRGYEQYF.

This sequence joins TRBV5-1 and TRBJ2-3, with TRBD1 matching 10 bases. Germline CDR1 reads SGHRS; CDR2 reads YFSETQ. The CDR3 length is 15 residues. With 9 bases clipped from V and 3 bases from J, the junction kept 10 bases outside the gene matches. This CDR3 reads CATQETGGYTDTQYF. CDR3 nucleotide sequence: TGCGCCACCCAAGAGACAGGGGGCTATACAGATACGCAGTATTTT.

The V and J genes are TRBV2 and TRBJ1-1; 9 bases line up with TRBD1. V shed 9 bases, J shed 0 bases, and the junction held 17 bases outside the gene matches. In germline, CDR1 is SNHLY, CDR2 FYNNEI. The CDR3 is 18 amino acids. CDR3 coding DNA: TGTGCCAGTAATCCGGGACAGGGAAGTTACGGGCTGAACACTGAAGCTTTCTTT. It codes for CASNPGQGSYGLNTEAFF.

This clone has only one observation. V gene TRBV7-9 combines with J gene TRBJ1-1; 8 nucleotides match TRBD1. Trimming removed 6 bases from V and 1 base from J; junction bases left unmatched: 4. The CDR3 is made up of 14 amino acids. Germline V gives CDR1 SEHNR, CDR2 FQNEAQ (reference sequence). CDR3 in DNA: TGTGCCAGCAGGTCCGGGACAGGGAACACTGAAGCTTTCTTT. Translation: CASRSGTGNTEAFF.

The chain recombines TRBV3-1 (or the pseudogene TRBV3-2) with TRBJ1-2; 10 nucleotides match TRBD1. The J segment lost 7 bases and the V segment lost 3 bases, leaving 17 bases of the junction unmatched. CDR1 and CDR2 from the germline V gene are LGHDT and YNNKEL (reference sequence). The CDR3 extends over 18 amino acids. CDR3 in amino acids: CASSHTVEMGTGVVGYTF. In nucleotides, the CDR3 is TGTGCCAGCAGCCATACTGTGGAGATGGGGACAGGGGTTGTTGGCTACACCTTC.

V and J are TRBV18 and TRBJ1-5, with 9 positions matching TRBD1. The V gene end was trimmed by 4 bases and the J gene end by 7 bases; junction bases not matched to a gene: 5. The CDR3 covers 14 residues. From germline, CDR1 is KGHSH and CDR2 LQKENI. DNA of the CDR3: TGTGCCAGCTCACAAACAGGGGGCGGCCAGCCCCAGCATTTT. Translating it yields CASSQTGGGQPQHF.

The chain links TRBV19 to TRBJ1-1, with TRBD1 matching over 8 bases. CDR3 length: 13 residues. V was pared by 8 bases and J by 2 bases, with 4 bases of the junction left unmatched. Looked up from germline, CDR1 is LNHDA and CDR2 is SQIVND (reference sequence). The CDR3 spells CASQTGANTEAFF. CDR3 DNA sequence: TGTGCCAGTCAGACAGGGGCAAACACTGAAGCTTTCTTT.

The V gene is TRBV6-6, the J gene TRBJ2-3, with 10 bases fitting TRBD2. V gave up 5 bases and J gave up 0 bases; unmatched junction bases: 14. The germline gives CDR1 MNHNY, CDR2 SVGAGI (reference sequence). CDR3 size: 19 residues. The CDR3 region has the DNA TGTGCCAGCAGTCTATCGGCGCTAGCGGGGGAAACTAGCACAGATACGCAGTATTTT. Protein sequence: CASSLSALAGETSTDTQYF.